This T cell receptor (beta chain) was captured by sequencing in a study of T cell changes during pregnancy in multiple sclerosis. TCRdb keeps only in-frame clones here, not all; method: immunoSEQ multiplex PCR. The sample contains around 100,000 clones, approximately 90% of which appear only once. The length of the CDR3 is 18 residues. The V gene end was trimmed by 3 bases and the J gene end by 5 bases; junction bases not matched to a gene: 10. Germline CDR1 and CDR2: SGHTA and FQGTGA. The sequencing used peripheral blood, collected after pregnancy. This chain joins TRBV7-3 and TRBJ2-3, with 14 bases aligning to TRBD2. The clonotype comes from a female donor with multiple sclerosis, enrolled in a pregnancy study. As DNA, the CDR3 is TGTGCCAGCAGCTTTGTGCGACTAGCGGGAGGGCTTCAAGATACGCAGTATTTT. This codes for CASSFVRLAGGLQDTQYF. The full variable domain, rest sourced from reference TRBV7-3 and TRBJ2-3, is GAGVSQTPSNKVTEKGKYVELRCDPISGHTALYWYRQSLGQGPEFLIYFQGTGAADDSGLPNDRFFAVRPEGSVSTLKIQRTERGDSAVYLCASSFVRLAGGLQDTQYFGPGTRLTVL.